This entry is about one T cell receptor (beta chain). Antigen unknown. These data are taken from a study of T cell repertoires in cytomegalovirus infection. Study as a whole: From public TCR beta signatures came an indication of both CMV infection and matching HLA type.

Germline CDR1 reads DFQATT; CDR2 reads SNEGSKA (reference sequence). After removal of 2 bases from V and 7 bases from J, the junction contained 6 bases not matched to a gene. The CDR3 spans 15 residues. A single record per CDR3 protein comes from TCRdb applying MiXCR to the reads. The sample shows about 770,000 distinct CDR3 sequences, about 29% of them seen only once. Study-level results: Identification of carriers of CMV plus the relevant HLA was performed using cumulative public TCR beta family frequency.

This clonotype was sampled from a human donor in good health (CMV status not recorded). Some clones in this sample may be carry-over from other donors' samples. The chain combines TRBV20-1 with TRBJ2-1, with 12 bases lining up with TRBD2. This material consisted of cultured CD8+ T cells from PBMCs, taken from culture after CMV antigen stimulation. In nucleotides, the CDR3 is TGCAGTGCTAGATCTAGCGGGGGGGCCTGGAATGAGCAGTTCTTC. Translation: CSARSSGGAWNEQFF.